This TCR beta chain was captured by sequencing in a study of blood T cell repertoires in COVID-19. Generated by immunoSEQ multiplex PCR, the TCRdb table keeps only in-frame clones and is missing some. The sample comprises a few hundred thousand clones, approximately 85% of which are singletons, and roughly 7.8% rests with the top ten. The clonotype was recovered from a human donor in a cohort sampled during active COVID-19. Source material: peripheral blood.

CDR3 in DNA: TGTGCCAGCCTTAGCACTAGCGGGAATGAGCAGTTCTTC. As protein: CASLSTSGNEQFF. The gene calls are TRBV12-3 or TRBV12-4 and TRBJ2-1; 9 bases line up with TRBD2. V was pared by 8 bases and J by 7 bases, with 6 bases of the junction left unmatched. There are 13 residues in the CDR3.